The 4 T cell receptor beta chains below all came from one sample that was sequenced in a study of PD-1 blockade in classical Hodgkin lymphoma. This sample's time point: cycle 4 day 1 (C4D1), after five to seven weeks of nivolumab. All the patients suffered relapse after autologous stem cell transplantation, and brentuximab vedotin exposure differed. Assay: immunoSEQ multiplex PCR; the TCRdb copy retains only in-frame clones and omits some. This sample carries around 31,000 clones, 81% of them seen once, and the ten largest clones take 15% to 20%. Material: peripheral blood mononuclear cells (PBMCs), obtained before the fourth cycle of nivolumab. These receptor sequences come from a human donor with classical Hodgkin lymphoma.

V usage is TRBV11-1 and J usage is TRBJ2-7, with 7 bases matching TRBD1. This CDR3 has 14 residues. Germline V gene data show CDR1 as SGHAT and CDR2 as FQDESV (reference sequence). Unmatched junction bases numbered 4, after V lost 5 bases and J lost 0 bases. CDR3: CASSLDRNSYEQYF. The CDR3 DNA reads TGTGCCAGCAGCCTGGACAGGAACTCCTACGAGCAGTACTTC.

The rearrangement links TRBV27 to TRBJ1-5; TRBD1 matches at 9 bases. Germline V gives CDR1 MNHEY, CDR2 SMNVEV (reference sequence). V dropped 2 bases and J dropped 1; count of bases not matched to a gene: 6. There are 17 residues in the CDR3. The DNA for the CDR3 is TGTGCCAGCAGTTTACTGGGACAGGGCTGGAGCAATCAGCCCCAGCATTTT. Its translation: CASSLLGQGWSNQPQHF.

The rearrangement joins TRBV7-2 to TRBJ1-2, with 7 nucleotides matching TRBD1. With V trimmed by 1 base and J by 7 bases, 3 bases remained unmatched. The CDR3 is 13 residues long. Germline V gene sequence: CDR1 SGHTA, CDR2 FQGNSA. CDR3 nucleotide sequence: TGTGCCAGCAGCTTAGACAGGGGAGTTGGCTACACCTTC. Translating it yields CASSLDRGVGYTF.

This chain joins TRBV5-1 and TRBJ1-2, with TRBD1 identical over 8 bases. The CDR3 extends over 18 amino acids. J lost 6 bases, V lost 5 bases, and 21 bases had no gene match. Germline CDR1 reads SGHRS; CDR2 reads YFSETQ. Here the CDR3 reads CASSSGTAQGVILNGYTF. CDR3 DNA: TGCGCCAGCAGTTCTGGGACAGCACAGGGGGTGATACTGAATGGCTACACCTTC.